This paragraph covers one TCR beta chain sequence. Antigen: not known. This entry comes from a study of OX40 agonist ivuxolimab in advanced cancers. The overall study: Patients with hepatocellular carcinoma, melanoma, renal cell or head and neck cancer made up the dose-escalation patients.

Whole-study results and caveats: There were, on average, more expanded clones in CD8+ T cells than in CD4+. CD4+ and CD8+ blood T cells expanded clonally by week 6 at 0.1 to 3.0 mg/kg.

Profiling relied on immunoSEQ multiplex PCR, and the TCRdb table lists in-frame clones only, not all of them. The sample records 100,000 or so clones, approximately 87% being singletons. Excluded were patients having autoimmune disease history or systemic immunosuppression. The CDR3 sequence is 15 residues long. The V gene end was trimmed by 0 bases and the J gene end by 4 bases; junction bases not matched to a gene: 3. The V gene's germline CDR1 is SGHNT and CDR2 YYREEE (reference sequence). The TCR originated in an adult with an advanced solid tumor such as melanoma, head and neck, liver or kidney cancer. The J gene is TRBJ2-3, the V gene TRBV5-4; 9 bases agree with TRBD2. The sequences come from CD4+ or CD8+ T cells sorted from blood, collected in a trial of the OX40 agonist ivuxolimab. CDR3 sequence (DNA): TGTGCCAGCAGCTTGGCGGGCGGGGGGGCAGATACGCAGTATTTT. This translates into CASSLAGGGADTQYF.